The 8 T cell receptor beta chains below come from one sample, sequenced in a study of shared clonotypes between healthy human individuals. The protocol was immunoSEQ multiplex PCR, while the TCRdb copy is restricted to in-frame clones and leaves out a portion. The sample includes 1,500,000 or so clones, 98% of them seen just once. Sequences were obtained from naive CD4+ T cells sorted from blood. Subset given: CD45RA+ positively selected. Receptor source: a man aged 30-40 years in good health.

The chain links TRBV4-3 to TRBJ2-4; 10 nucleotides agree with TRBD2. Trimming took 3 bases from V and 8 from J; bases not matched to a gene: 16. This CDR3 contains 18 residues. Germline V gene lookup returns CDR1 LGHNA and CDR2 YSLEER. For the CDR3, the DNA is TGCGCCAGCAGCCAGGGATCCGGGGGGTCTAGCGGGAGTGACATTCAGTACTTC. It specifies CASSQGSGGSSGSDIQYF.

The chain links TRBV6-4 to TRBJ1-1; weak D call: TRBD1 (5 bases). The V gene lost 5 bases and the J gene lost 2 bases, with 9 bases spanning the gap. The CDR3 spans 13 residues. The germline V gene has CDR1 MRHNA and CDR2 SNTAGT. The CDR3 DNA follows: TGTGCCAGCAGTTTAGACAGCAACACTGAAGCTTTCTTT. It is translated as CASSLDSNTEAFF.

This chain links TRBV10-1 with TRBJ2-2, with unresolved D. Germline lookup yields CDR1 WNHNN and CDR2 SYGVQD (reference sequence). Trimming left V 2 bases short and J 7 bases short, with 8 bases between. CDR3 size: 13 residues. CDR3 DNA sequence: TGCGCCAGCAGTGAGAGTCTTGACGGGGAGCTGTTTTTT. Residues: CASSESLDGELFF.

V usage is TRBV28 and J usage is TRBJ2-7, with 8 bases aligning to TRBD2. V lost 7 bases to trimming and J lost 7 bases; unmatched junction nucleotides: 12. The germline V gene encodes CDR1 MDHEN and CDR2 SYDVKM. The CDR3 consists of 14 residues. The CDR3 is CASKTAPREEEQYF. The CDR3 region has the DNA TGTGCCAGCAAGACAGCTCCGCGGGAGGAGGAGCAGTACTTC. The full variable domain, with the rest looked up from reference TRBV28 and TRBJ2-7, is DVKVTQSSRYLVKRTGEKVFLECVQDMDHENMFWYRQDPGLGLRLIYFSYDVKMKEKGDIPEGYSVSREKKERFSLILESASTNQTSMYLCASKTAPREEEQYFGPGTRLTVT.

The chain uses TRBV7-9 and TRBJ2-2; perhaps TRBD1 as D (6 bases). Trimming stripped 0 bases from V and 4 bases from J, with 12 bases between. The CDR3 sequence is 16 residues long. Germline V lookup: CDR1 SEHNR, CDR2 FQNEAQ (reference sequence). CDR3 residues: CASSLAGARVTGELFF. CDR3 DNA sequence: TGTGCCAGCAGCTTAGCGGGGGCGCGAGTCACCGGGGAGCTGTTTTTT.

The V gene is TRBV7-2, the J gene TRBJ1-1; the D gene is possibly TRBD1 (6 bases). Looked up from germline, CDR1 is SGHTA and CDR2 is FQGNSA. Trimming stripped 2 bases from V and 3 bases from J, with 13 bases between. CDR3 length: 15 amino acids. The CDR3: CASSLRPGQHTEAFF. DNA of the CDR3: TGTGCCAGCAGCTTACGGCCGGGACAACACACTGAAGCTTTCTTT.

The V and J genes are TRBV29-1 and TRBJ2-2; D ambiguous. Per germline, CDR1 SQVTM and CDR2 ANQGSEA. The CDR3 length is 14 residues. Deletions cut 7 bases from V and 0 bases from J, with 12 bases between. CDR3 coding DNA: TGCAGCGCCACACCTAAGTCGAACACCGGGGAGCTGTTTTTT. Amino acid sequence: CSATPKSNTGELFF.

The chain carries TRBV12-5 and TRBJ1-2; the D gene is possibly TRBD1 (6 bases). CDR1 and CDR2 (germline): LGHNT, FRNRAP. The CDR3 totals 14 residues. V lost 5 bases, J lost 4 bases, and 14 bases lay in between. The CDR3 loop reads CASGIGGGIYGYTF. CDR3 sequence (DNA): TGTGCTAGTGGTATTGGAGGGGGTATCTATGGCTACACCTTC.